This TCR beta chain was captured by sequencing in a study of cytomegalovirus exposure and HLA in healthy donors. Overall study: A subsequent analysis stated that the 120 validation repertoires were run on the same platform as the approximately 700 first-cohort repertoires.

The protocol was immunoSEQ multiplex PCR, while the TCRdb copy is restricted to in-frame clones and leaves out a portion. The sample contains 130,000 to 150,000 clones, roughly 88% of which appear only once. Whole-study results and caveats: Rarity held for most TCR sequences, but there were some public TCRs that occurred in many donors.

Germline values: CDR1 SGHRS, CDR2 YFSETQ. Germline trimming cut 4 bases from V and 2 bases from J; bases unmatched to any gene: 3. The CDR3 covers 14 residues. Points on this clone: Its specificity is not known.

The sample consisted of PBMCs. The V gene is TRBV5-1, the J gene TRBJ1-2; TRBD1 aligns across 9 bases. This TCR was sampled from a woman aged 18-29 years in good health and CMV-seropositive. CDR3 amino acids: CASSEGTGNYGYTF. CDR3 nucleotides: TGCGCCAGCAGCGAAGGGACAGGGAACTATGGCTACACCTTC.